This entry lists 26 T cell receptor beta chains sequenced from one sample in a study of T cells in women clearing cervical HPV infection. Assay used: immunoSEQ multiplex PCR; TCRdb lists only in-frame clones, some missing. The sample is made up of some 40,000 clones, and the top ten hold around 1.3% of it. Sequencing was done on a sample of blood buffy coat. The source of these receptors is a woman between 18 and 70 years old with a cervical HPV16 infection that either progressed to CIN3+ or cleared (not recorded which).

A word on this clone: The read finishes 3 residues shy of the CDR3 end, and the germline J gene is used to complete it. The chain employs TRBV4-2 and TRBJ2-7, with TRBD2 identical over 11 bases. Germline V CDR1 and CDR2: LGHNA, YNFKEQ. Unmatched junction bases numbered 21, after V lost 2 bases and J lost 6 bases. The CDR3 length is 20 residues. Partial CDR3 DNA: TGTGCCAGCAGCCAAAAGGAAAGTGGTAGCGGGAGGGGTGGACTTCGCGAG. This encodes CASSQKESGSGRGGLRE. In full, the CDR3 reads CASSQKESGSGRGGLREQYF.

On this clone itself: The read halts 3 residues ahead of the CDR3 end, with the missing end drawn from the germline J gene. The rearrangement joins TRBV19 to TRBJ1-5; 8 nucleotides agree with TRBD1. CDR3 size: 14 residues. The V gene's germline CDR1 is LNHDA and CDR2 SQIVND (reference sequence). The trim removed 5 bases at V and 5 bases at J, leaving 5 bases unmatched. Partial CDR3 DNA: TGTGCCAGTAGTGCTGGGACAGGATATCAGCCC. The encoded protein is CASSAGTGYQP. The entire CDR3 is CASSAGTGYQPQHF.

Comments on this clone: Sequencing ends 3 residues short of the CDR3 end; the germline J gene provides the rest. The chain carries TRBV20-1 and TRBJ2-7, with 10 positions matching TRBD2. This CDR3 comprises 16 residues. Per the germline V gene, CDR1 is DFQATT and CDR2 is SNEGSKA (reference sequence). Trimming cost V 0 bases and J 2 bases; bases outside gene matches: 7. CDR3 DNA (partial): TGCAGTGCTAGAGATGGAGTACTAGCGGGGACCTACGAG. Protein product: CSARDGVLAGTYE. The full CDR3 protein is CSARDGVLAGTYEQYF.

Notes on this clone: The read falls 3 residues short of the CDR3 end, and the missing part is taken from the germline J gene. J is TRBJ1-2 and V is TRBV19; D might be TRBD1 (5 bases). V shed 1 base and J shed 4 bases, with 7 bases lying between them. The CDR3 is made up of 13 amino acids. CDR1 is LNHDA, CDR2 SQIVND, per germline (reference sequence). The CDR3 loop is CASSIGGGYGYTF. CDR3 DNA, as far as it was read: TGTGCCAGTAGTATAGGGGGCGGCTATGGC.

Notes on this clone: The CDR3 is cut off 3 residues early in the read; its end comes from the germline J gene. The chain is built from TRBV5-1 and TRBJ1-2; 9 bases align to TRBD1. Per the germline V gene, CDR1 is SGHRS and CDR2 is YFSETQ. This CDR3 is built from 14 residues. Trimming removed 4 bases from V and 4 bases from J; junction bases left unmatched: 5. CDR3 bases read: TGCGCCAGCAGCGGCGGACAGGGGACCTATGGC. Its protein product is CASSGGQGTYG. The full CDR3 protein is CASSGGQGTYGYTF.

A remark on this clone: The read falls 3 residues short of the CDR3 end, and the missing part is taken from the germline J gene. The chain combines TRBV5-1 with TRBJ1-1; tentatively, D is TRBD1 (6 bases). Germline V CDR1 and CDR2: SGHRS, YFSETQ. This CDR3 is built from 16 residues. Deletions cut 0 bases from V and 5 bases from J, with 17 bases between. The covered CDR3 bases are TGCGCCAGCAGCTTGGCCGGTGGGGGCAAGGGTACTGAA. Translating gives CASSLAGGGKGTE. The whole CDR3 is CASSLAGGGKGTEAFF.

With respect to this clone: Coverage ceases 3 residues before the CDR3 finishes, and the germline J gene fills in the end. V is TRBV19 and J is TRBJ1-5; D gene uncertain. Trimming shortened V by 6 bases and J by 8 bases, and 17 bases separated the two germline ends. Germline V gene data show CDR1 as LNHDA and CDR2 as SQIVND (reference sequence). CDR3 length: 14 amino acids. The sequenced part of the CDR3 DNA is TGTGCCAGTAGCCCGGAGGGAACTAGAGAGCCC. Its translation is CASSPEGTREP. The full CDR3 reads CASSPEGTREPQHF.

On this clone itself: The read terminates 3 residues before the CDR3 end, so the remaining end is supplied by the germline J gene. V is TRBV7-2 and J is TRBJ1-1; D not certain. In germline, CDR1 is SGHTA, CDR2 FQGNSA. The length of the CDR3 is 15 residues. Incomplete CDR3 DNA: TGTGCCAGCAGCTTATCCTCTAAATTTCCGATGGAA. Its protein product is CASSLSSKFPME. The whole CDR3 protein is CASSLSSKFPMEAFF.

As to this clone: The sequence runs out 3 residues before the end of the CDR3; the remainder is reconstructed from the germline J gene. V is TRBV4-1 and J is TRBJ2-7, with D perhaps matching TRBD1 (7 bases). The germline V and J ends were trimmed by 4 bases and 2 bases, with 18 bases remaining between them. The germline gives CDR1 MGHRA, CDR2 YSYEKL. CDR3 length equals 16 residues. CDR3 bases read: TGCGCCAGCAGCCGGGGAGGAGGGGGCCAAGCCTACGAG. Translating gives CASSRGGGGQAYE. The complete CDR3 sequence is CASSRGGGGQAYEQYF.

A remark on this clone: The missing CDR3 end, 3 residues past where the read stops, is filled in from the germline J gene. The V gene is TRBV7-9, the J gene TRBJ1-1; no definite D call. Per the germline V gene, CDR1 is SEHNR and CDR2 is FQNEAQ (reference sequence). The CDR3 sequence is 14 residues long. V was clipped by 1 base and J by 7 bases, with 13 bases between them. CDR3 loop: CASSLVPGTNEAFF. Partial CDR3 DNA: TGTGCCAGCAGCTTAGTTCCAGGTACAAATGAA.

About this clone itself: The DNA ends 3 residues before the CDR3 does, and the rest of the CDR3 is filled in from the germline J gene. The chain couples TRBV30 to TRBJ1-5, with D possibly matching TRBD1 (5 bases). The CDR3 is made up of 13 amino acids. Germline values: CDR1 GTSNPN, CDR2 SVGIG (reference sequence). V lost 0 bases, J lost 5 bases, and 8 bases lay in between. The covered CDR3 bases are TGTGCCTGGAGTGTTGGGGGGGATCAGCCC. Residues: CAWSVGGDQP. From start to end, the CDR3 is CAWSVGGDQPQHF.

With respect to this clone: The read finishes 3 residues shy of the CDR3 end, and the germline J gene is used to complete it. V gene TRBV14 combines with J gene TRBJ2-1; D not resolved. Germline V lookup: CDR1 SGHDN, CDR2 FVKESK. CDR3 length equals 11 residues. V was trimmed by 5 bases and J by 9 bases, leaving 8 bases between them. The sequenced CDR3 bases are TGTGCCAGCAGCTACAGAGCTGAG. Protein sequence: CASSYRAE. The complete CDR3 sequence is CASSYRAEQFF.

As concerns this clone: The CDR3 extends 3 residues past the end of the read, so its final part is completed from the germline J gene. The chain uses TRBV5-6 and TRBJ2-5; weak D call: TRBD2 (6 bases). The germline CDR1 and CDR2 sequences are SGHDT and YYEEEE. CDR3 length: 13 amino acids. V was clipped by 6 bases and J by 7 bases, with 16 bases between them. The CDR3: CASNLIGGGTQYF. The sequenced CDR3 bases are TGTGCCAGCAACCTTATCGGGGGAGGGACC.

Points on this clone: The read is 3 residues too short to cover the CDR3 end, so that end is filled in from the germline J gene. V is TRBV7-3 and J is TRBJ2-3; 7 nucleotides match TRBD1. CDR1 and CDR2 (germline): SGHTA, FQGTGA. The CDR3 runs to 14 residues. The CDR3 DNA, read in part, is TGTGCCAGCAGCTCGACAGGGAGTCAAGAGACG. Its protein is CASSSTGSQET. The complete CDR3 sequence is CASSSTGSQETQYF.

Concerning this clone itself: Read sequence stops 3 residues before the CDR3 end, and the germline J gene provides the missing end. V and J are TRBV5-6 and TRBJ2-4; tentative D call: TRBD1 (6 bases). Germline loops: CDR1 SGHDT, CDR2 YYEEEE. The CDR3 loop spans 15 amino acids. CDR3 in amino acids: CASNTQGPSDYGQYF. The CDR3 DNA, read in part, is TGTGCCAGCAACACTCAGGGGCCCAGCGACTATGGT.

Comment on this clone: The read ends 3 residues shy of where the CDR3 ends; the end is completed using the germline J gene. This chain joins TRBV7-2 and TRBJ2-1, with a possible D match to TRBD2 (5 bases). Trimming stripped 3 bases from V and 2 bases from J, with 11 bases between. Germline CDR1 SGHTA, CDR2 FQGNSA. CDR3 length equals 15 residues. CDR3 DNA, as far as it was read: TGTGCCAGCAGCTTCGTAGCGAGCGCCTACAATGAG. It is translated as CASSFVASAYNE. The complete CDR3 sequence is CASSFVASAYNEQFF.

As for this clone: The read finishes 3 residues shy of the CDR3 end, and the germline J gene is used to complete it. The rearrangement links TRBV20-1 to TRBJ2-2; TRBD2 might be the D (6 bases). The CDR3 runs 13 residues. Trimming pared 1 base from V and 6 bases from J, leaving 9 bases between. Germline CDR1 and CDR2: DFQATT and SNEGSKA (reference sequence). The CDR3 sequence: CSARGSSAGELFF. Partial CDR3 DNA: TGCAGTGCTAGAGGTTCTAGCGCCGGGGAG.

Remarks on this clone: The read falls 3 residues short of the CDR3 end, and the missing part is taken from the germline J gene. The chain recombines TRBV5-6 with TRBJ2-5, with 7 bases aligning to TRBD1. Germline CDR1 and CDR2: SGHDT and YYEEEE. The CDR3 is 14 residues long. Trimming took 0 bases from V and 7 from J; bases not matched to a gene: 6. The sequenced part of the CDR3 DNA is TGTGCCAGCAGCTTGGAACAGGGGCTCGGGACC. Amino acid sequence: CASSLEQGLGT. The CDR3 reads in full as CASSLEQGLGTQYF. Supplemented by reference TRBV5-6 and TRBJ2-5, the full variable domain reads DAGVTQSPTHLIKTRGQQVTLRCSPKSGHDTVSWYQQALGQGPQFIFQYYEEEERQRGNFPDRFSGHQFPNYSSELNVNALLLGDSALYLCASSLEQGLGTQYFGPGTRLLVL.

Concerning this clone itself: With the read ending 3 residues before the CDR3 end, the germline J gene is used to fill in that end. The rearrangement joins TRBV7-9 to TRBJ2-5; 9 nucleotides align to TRBD2. The ends lost 2 bases at V and 5 bases at J; junction bases unmatched: 6. Germline V lookup: CDR1 SEHNR, CDR2 FQNEAQ (reference sequence). The CDR3 loop spans 15 amino acids. The CDR3 DNA, read in part, is TGTGCCAGCAGCTTAATGGCGGGAGGGATGGAGACC. Protein product: CASSLMAGGMET. The CDR3, in full, reads CASSLMAGGMETQYF.

With respect to this clone: The read ends 3 residues before the CDR3 terminus; that terminus is restored from the germline J gene. The rearrangement links TRBV6-4 to TRBJ2-2; D not resolved. V dropped 5 bases and J dropped 6 bases, with 10 bases sitting between them. The CDR3 runs to 13 residues. Germline values: CDR1 MRHNA, CDR2 SNTAGT. The CDR3 loop reads CASSSQVPGELFF. Incomplete CDR3 DNA: TGTGCCAGCAGTTCTCAGGTCCCCGGGGAG.

With regard to this clone: Read data end 3 residues before the CDR3 end; the end is taken from the germline J gene. The V gene is TRBV10-3, the J gene TRBJ2-1; 8 bases fit TRBD2. The V segment lost 4 bases and the J segment 0 bases; nucleotides outside the gene matches: 2. Germline V gene data show CDR1 as ENHRY and CDR2 as SYGVKD. CDR3 length: 15 residues. Here the CDR3 reads CAISGLASSYNEQFF. Incomplete CDR3 DNA: TGTGCCATCAGTGGACTAGCGAGCTCCTACAATGAG.

Concerning this clone itself: The read terminates 3 residues before the CDR3 end, so the remaining end is supplied by the germline J gene. The chain employs TRBV12-5 and TRBJ2-1; D ambiguous. Germline CDR1 is LGHNT and CDR2 is FRNRAP. The CDR3 loop spans 13 amino acids. V lost 0 bases and J lost 7, with 7 bases in between. The sequenced CDR3 bases are TGTGCTAGTGGTTTGGTACGTCGGAATGAG. It specifies CASGLVRRNE. The whole CDR3 sequence reads CASGLVRRNEQFF.

Details on this clone: The sequenced fragment ends 3 residues before the CDR3 boundary, so the rest is inferred from the germline J gene. V is TRBV12-3 or TRBV12-4 and J is TRBJ2-2; no clear D gene. Trimming took 4 bases from V and 2 from J, leaving 2 bases between them. The CDR3 has 12 amino acids. This CDR3 reads CASSSNTGELFF. The CDR3 bases that were read are TGTGCCAGCAGTTCTAACACCGGGGAG.

A note on this clone: The CDR3 goes on 3 residues after the read ends, and that part is filled in from the germline J gene. V gene TRBV18 combines with J gene TRBJ1-1; D might be TRBD1 (5 bases). V lost 6 bases, J lost 6 bases, and 11 bases lay in between. Germline V gene lookup returns CDR1 KGHSH and CDR2 LQKENI. This CDR3 has 12 amino acids. The sequenced CDR3 bases are TGTGCCAGCTCTCAGGGCGGACCTGAA. It codes for CASSQGGPE. The full-length CDR3 reads as CASSQGGPEAFF.

On this clone: The read terminates 3 residues before the CDR3 end, so the remaining end is supplied by the germline J gene. This sequence joins TRBV5-6 and TRBJ2-2; TRBD2 is a possible D gene (7 bases). Germline assignment: CDR1 SGHDT and CDR2 YYEEEE. CDR3 length: 14 amino acids. V was clipped by 5 bases and J by 6 bases, with 14 bases between them. Partial CDR3 DNA: TGTGCCAGCAGAAAGAGGGGGGGATCCGGGGAG. This translates into CASRKRGGSGE. The complete CDR3 sequence is CASRKRGGSGELFF.

Regarding this clone: The germline gene is not matched at one end of the junction; a read error may be the cause. The CDR3 goes on 3 residues after the read ends, and that part is filled in from the germline J gene. This same CDR3 is encoded by further DNA sequences in the sample. The chain combines TRBV6-1 with TRBJ1-3; D unresolved. In germline, CDR1 is MNHNS, CDR2 SASEGT. This CDR3 contains 15 residues. The CDR3 spells CASSVVRSSGNTIYF. CDR3 DNA, as far as it was read: TGTGCCAGCAGTGTGGTCAGGAGCTCTGGAAACACT.